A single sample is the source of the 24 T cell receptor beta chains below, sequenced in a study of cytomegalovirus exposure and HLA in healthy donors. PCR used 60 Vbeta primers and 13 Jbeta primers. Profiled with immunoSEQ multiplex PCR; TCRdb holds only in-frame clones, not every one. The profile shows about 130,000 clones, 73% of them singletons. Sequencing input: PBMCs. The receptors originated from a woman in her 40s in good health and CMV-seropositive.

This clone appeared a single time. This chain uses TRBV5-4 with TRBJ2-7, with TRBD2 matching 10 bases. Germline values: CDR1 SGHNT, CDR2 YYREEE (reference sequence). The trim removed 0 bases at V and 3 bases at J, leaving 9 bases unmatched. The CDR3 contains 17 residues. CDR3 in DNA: TGTGCCAGCAGCTTGGGATCAGCTAGCGGGAGAAACTACGAGCAGTACTTC. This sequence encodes CASSLGSASGRNYEQYF.

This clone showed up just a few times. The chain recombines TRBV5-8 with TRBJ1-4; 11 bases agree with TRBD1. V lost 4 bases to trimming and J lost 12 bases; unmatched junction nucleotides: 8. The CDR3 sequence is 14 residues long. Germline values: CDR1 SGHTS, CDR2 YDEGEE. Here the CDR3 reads CASSPDRGRIELFF. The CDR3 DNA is TGTGCCAGCAGCCCGGACAGGGGGCGGATAGAACTGTTTTTT.

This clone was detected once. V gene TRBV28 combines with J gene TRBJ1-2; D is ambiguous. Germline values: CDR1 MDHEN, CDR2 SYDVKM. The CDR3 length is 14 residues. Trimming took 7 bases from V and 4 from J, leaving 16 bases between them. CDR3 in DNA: TGTGCCAGCACCGGGAACTCGTTAGGCTATGGCTACACCTTC. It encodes CASTGNSLGYGYTF.

The CDR3 nucleotides are TGTGCCAGCAGCTTAATGTCGGCCTACGAGCAGTACTTC. Amino acids: CASSLMSAYEQYF. The chain is built from TRBV7-8 and TRBJ2-7; D uncertain. This CDR3 region has 13 residues. V was pared by 2 bases and J by 2 bases, with 7 bases between. CDR1 is SGHVS, CDR2 FQNEAQ, per germline.

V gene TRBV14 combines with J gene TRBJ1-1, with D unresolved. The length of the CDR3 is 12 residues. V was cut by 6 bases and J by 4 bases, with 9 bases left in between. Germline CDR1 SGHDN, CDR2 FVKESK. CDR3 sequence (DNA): TGTGCCAGCAGTCCGCGGTCCACTGAAGCTTTCTTT. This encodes CASSPRSTEAFF.

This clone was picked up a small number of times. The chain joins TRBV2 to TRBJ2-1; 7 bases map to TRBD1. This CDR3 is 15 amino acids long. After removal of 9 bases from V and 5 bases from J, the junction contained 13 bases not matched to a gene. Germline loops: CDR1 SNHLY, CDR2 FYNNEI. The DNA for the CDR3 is TGTGCCAGAAGGATTTACAGGGGATCTGACAATGAGCAGTTCTTC. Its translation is CARRIYRGSDNEQFF.

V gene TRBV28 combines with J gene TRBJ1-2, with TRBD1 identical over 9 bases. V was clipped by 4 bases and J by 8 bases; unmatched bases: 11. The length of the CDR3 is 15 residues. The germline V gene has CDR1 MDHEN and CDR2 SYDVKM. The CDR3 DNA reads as TGTGCCAGCAGTTCAACGGCGGGGGACAGGGCCGGCTACACCTTC. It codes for CASSSTAGDRAGYTF.

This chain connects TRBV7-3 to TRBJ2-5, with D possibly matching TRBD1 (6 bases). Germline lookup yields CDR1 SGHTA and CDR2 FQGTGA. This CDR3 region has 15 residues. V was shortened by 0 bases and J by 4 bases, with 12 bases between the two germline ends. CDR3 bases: TGTGCCAGCAGCTTAACTGGCAGGGGAAGAGAGACCCAGTACTTC. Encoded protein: CASSLTGRGRETQYF.

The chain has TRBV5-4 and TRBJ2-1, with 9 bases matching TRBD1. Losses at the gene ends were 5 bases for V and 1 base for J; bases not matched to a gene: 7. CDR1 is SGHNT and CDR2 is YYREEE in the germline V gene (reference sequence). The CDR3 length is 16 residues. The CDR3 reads CASRDGGTGSYNEQFF. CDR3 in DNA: TGTGCCAGCAGGGATGGAGGGACAGGGTCCTACAATGAGCAGTTCTTC.

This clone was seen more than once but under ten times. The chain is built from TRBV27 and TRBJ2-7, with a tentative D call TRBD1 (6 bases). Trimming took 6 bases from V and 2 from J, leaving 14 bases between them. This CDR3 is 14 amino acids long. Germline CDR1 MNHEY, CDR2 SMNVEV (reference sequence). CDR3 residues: CASSRGGPAYEQYF. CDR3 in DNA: TGTGCCAGCAGCCGAGGGGGACCAGCCTACGAGCAGTACTTC.

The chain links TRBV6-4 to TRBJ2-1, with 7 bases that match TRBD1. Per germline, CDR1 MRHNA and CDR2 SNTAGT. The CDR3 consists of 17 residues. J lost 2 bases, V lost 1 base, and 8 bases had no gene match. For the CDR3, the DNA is TGTGCCAGCAGTGACTTTCCACAGGGGATCGCCTACAATGAGCAGTTCTTC. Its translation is CASSDFPQGIAYNEQFF.

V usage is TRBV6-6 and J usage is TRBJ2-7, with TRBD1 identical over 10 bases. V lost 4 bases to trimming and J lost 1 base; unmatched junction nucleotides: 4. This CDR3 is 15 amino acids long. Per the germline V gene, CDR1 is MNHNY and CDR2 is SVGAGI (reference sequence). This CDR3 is CASSSPGQGSYEQYF. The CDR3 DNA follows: TGTGCCAGCAGTTCCCCGGGACAGGGGTCCTACGAGCAGTACTTC.

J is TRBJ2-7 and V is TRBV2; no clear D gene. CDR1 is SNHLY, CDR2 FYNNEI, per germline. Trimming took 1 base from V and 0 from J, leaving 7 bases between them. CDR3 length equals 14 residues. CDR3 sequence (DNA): TGTGCCAGCAGTGAAGTCACAGTCTCCTACGAGCAGTACTTC. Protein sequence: CASSEVTVSYEQYF.

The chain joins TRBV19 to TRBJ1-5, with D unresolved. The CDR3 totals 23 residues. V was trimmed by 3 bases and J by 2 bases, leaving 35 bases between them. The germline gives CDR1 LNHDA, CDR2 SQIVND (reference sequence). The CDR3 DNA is TGTGCCAGTAGTATTTTAGTGTCAGGTTTGGGGAAGAGGGCTGATCTCGGCAATCAGCCCCAGCATTTT. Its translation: CASSILVSGLGKRADLGNQPQHF. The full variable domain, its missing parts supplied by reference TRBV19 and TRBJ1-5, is DGGITQSPKYLFRKEGQNVTLSCEQNLNHDAMYWYRQDPGQGLRLIYYSQIVNDFQKGDIAEGYSVSREKKESFPLTVTSAQKNPTAFYLCASSILVSGLGKRADLGNQPQHFGDGTRLSIL.

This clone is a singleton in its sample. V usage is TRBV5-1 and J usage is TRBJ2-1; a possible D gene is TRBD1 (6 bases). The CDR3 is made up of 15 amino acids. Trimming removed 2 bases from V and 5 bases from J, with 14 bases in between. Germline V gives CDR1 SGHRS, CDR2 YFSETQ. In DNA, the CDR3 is TGCGCCAGCAGCTTAGGCCAGGGGTTCGACAATGAGCAGTTCTTC. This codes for CASSLGQGFDNEQFF.

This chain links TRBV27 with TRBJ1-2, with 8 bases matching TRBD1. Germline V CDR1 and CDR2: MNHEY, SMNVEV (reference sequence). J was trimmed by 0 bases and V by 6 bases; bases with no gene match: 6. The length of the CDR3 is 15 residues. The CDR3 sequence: CASRQGVISNYGYTF. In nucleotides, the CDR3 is TGTGCCAGCAGACAGGGGGTAATTTCTAACTATGGCTACACCTTC.

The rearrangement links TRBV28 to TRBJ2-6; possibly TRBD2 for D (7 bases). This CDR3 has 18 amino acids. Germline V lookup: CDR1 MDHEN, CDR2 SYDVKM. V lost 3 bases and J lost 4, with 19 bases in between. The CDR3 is CASSLRGHSNPGANVLTF. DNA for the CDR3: TGTGCCAGCAGTTTGCGGGGGCACTCAAATCCGGGGGCCAACGTCCTGACTTTC.

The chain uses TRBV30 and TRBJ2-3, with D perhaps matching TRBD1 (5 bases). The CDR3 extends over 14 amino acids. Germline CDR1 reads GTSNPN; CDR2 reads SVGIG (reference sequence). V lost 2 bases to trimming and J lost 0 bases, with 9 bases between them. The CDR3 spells CAWSPGSSTDTQYF. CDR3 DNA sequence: TGTGCCTGGAGTCCAGGGTCTAGCACAGATACGCAGTATTTT. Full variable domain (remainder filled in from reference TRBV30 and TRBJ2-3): SQTIHQWPATLVQPVGSPLSLECTVEGTSNPNLYWYRQAAGRGLQLLFYSVGIGQISSEVPQNLSASRPQDRQFILSSKKLLLSDSGFYLCAWSPGSSTDTQYFGPGTRLTVL.

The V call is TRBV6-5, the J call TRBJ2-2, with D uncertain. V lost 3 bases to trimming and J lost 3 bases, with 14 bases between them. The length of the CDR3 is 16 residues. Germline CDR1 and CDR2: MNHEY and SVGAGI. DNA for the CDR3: TGTGCCAGCAGTTATAGCCGGAGTCGGGACACCGGGGAGCTGTTTTTT. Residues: CASSYSRSRDTGELFF.

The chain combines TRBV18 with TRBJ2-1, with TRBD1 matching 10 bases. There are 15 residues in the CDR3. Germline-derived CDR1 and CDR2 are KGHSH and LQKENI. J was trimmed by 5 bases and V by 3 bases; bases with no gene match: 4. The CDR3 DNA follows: TGTGCCAGCTCACCGGGACAGGGGATCAACAATGAGCAGTTCTTC. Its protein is CASSPGQGINNEQFF.

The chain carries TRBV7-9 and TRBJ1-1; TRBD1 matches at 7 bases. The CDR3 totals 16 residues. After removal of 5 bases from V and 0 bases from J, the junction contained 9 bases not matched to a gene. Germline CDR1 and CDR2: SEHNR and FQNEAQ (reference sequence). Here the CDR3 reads CASSPNRGSMNTEAFF. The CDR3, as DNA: TGTGCCAGCAGCCCCAACAGGGGTTCGATGAACACTGAAGCTTTCTTT.

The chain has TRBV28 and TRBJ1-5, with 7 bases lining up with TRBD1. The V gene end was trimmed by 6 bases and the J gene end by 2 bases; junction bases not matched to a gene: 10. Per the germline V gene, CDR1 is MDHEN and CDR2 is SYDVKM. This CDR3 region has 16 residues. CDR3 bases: TGTGCCAGCAGCCGGGGACAGACCTGGGGCAATCAGCCCCAGCATTTT. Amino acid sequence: CASSRGQTWGNQPQHF.

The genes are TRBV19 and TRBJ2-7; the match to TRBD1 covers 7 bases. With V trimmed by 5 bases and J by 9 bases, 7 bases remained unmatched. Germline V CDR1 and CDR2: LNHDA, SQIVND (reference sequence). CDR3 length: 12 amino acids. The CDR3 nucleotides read TGTGCCAGTAGTGCTCGACAGGGCTCGCAGTACTTC. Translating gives CASSARQGSQYF.

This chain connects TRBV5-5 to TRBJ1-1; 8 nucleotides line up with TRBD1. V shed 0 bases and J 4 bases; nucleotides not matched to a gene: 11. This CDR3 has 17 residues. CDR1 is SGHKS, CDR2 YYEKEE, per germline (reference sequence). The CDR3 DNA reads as TGTGCCAGCAGCTTGGGACACATCGACACAGGGGGCACTGAAGCTTTCTTT. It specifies CASSLGHIDTGGTEAFF.